This record covers a single T cell receptor (beta chain). Its target antigen remains unknown. No much larger clonotype is one base removed from it; base qualities were not supplied. The library was produced with the immunoSEQ multiplex PCR assay. The multiplex PCR relied on a mix of 60 forward primers for TCR Vbeta segments and 13 reverse primers for TCR Jbeta segments. A multiplex PCR assay on genomic DNA amplified the CDR3 region of rearranged TCR beta genes. The amplified TCR beta libraries were sequenced on the Illumina HiSeq System as 87-base-pair reads. The authors processed their data as follows. A later analysis tallied around 80 million unique TCR beta chains across the 700 or so repertoires, and about 10 million of those chains were shared by two or more donors. Raw reads were error-corrected and collapsed into unique sequences with a nearest-neighbor algorithm that merged closely related sequences to remove PCR and sequencing errors. CDR3 sequences were aligned to IMGT reference sequences to assign V, D and J gene segments. Each retained sequence needed at least a six-nucleotide match to both a V gene segment and a J gene segment. A rearrangement counted as productive if the CDR3 had no stop codons and remained in frame with V and J, and every other rearrangement counted as non-productive. Following IMGT convention, CDR3 was defined as the stretch from the second conserved V-encoded cysteine to the conserved J-encoded phenylalanine. In an earlier analysis of roughly 580 of the donors, sequences lacking an unambiguous match to a single V gene segment were excluded. An earlier analysis of roughly 590 of the donors called V segments functional above 56.7% productive rearrangements and segregating when the between-donor standard deviation exceeded 5%. A statistical classification framework was built to diagnose cytomegalovirus status from the catalog of TCR beta chain sequences. In a later analysis, TCR nucleotide sequences were compared against IMGT/GENE-DB human TR gene sequences so that V and J genes could be assigned. The TCRdist pipeline was used in a later analysis to assign CDR3 sequences and most-parsimonious VDJ recombination scenarios. In a later analysis, each TCR beta chain was defined by its CDR3 amino acid sequence together with its V-gene family, and reads without a unique V-gene family were excluded. To address suspected cross-contamination and a sequencing artifact, a later analysis removed 592 highly shared, low-generation-probability nucleotide sequences. A later analysis calculated a clonal expansion index for each public chain from normalized within-repertoire ranks of inferred template counts. A later analysis computed generation probabilities with a VDJ recombination model fitted to out-of-frame rearrangements, and checked the results against IGoR. Hypergeometric tests were used in a later analysis to score TCR-TCR, TCR-HLA and TCR-CMV co-occurrence, with a repertoire-size bias correction applied to the TCR pairs. False discovery rates were estimated in a later analysis by permuting HLA or CMV assignments 20 times. In a later analysis, co-occurring TCRs were grouped with DBSCAN, and TCRdist sequence similarity was added when clustering was performed within HLA-allele-positive subsets. Repertoires with fewer than 30,000 or more than 120,000 public chains, plus five repertoires with anomalous nucleotide sharing, were excluded from co-occurrence clustering. TCRdb carries this immuneACCESS record with in-frame sequences only. Its versions omit some clonotypes, under half of them owing to an unresolved V gene in the studies checked, with the rest unexplained. V and J calls and clone size are given by that table; D and trimming were obtained from the DNA. The sample table holds about 130,000 clones, of which approximately 80% were seen once. The ten top clones hold 0.95% to 1.1% of the sample.

The cohort consisted of 666 healthy bone marrow donors. At the time of sampling, every cohort member was nominally healthy, though immune exposures that went unrecorded were likely present. CMV serostatus was recorded as positive for 250 to 300 and negative for about 50% of the 666 cohort members, whereas no CMV serostatus was recorded for the donor in question. A peripheral blood sample was collected from each donor, and TCR beta sequencing was performed on peripheral blood mononuclear cells. Genomic DNA extraction from the blood cell samples was performed with the Qiagen DNeasy Blood Extraction Kit. The CDR3 holds 13 amino acids from the cysteine to the phenylalanine. Kept here is only the CDR3 DNA, which spans 39 bases and is read in frame from base 1. V is pared back by 5 bases and J by 10 bases, with 15 bases lying between the germline termini. The germline V gene specifies SGHTA as CDR1 and FQGNSA as CDR2.

The sample belongs to a study of cytomegalovirus exposure and HLA in healthy donors (dated by TCRdb to about 2017). At the level of the whole study: In an earlier analysis of under 600 of the donors, around 290 Gb of sequence data and roughly 100 million unique TCR beta sequences from roughly 200 million T cells were reported. An early release that covered about 640 HLA-typed donors contained about 300 gigabases of sequencing data and some 87 million unique TCR sequences. The genetic ancestry cluster associated with self-reported Caucasian donors included 70% to 85% of the roughly 380 genotyped donors. A later analysis re-examined previously published TCR beta repertoires from about 670 donors and added high-resolution HLA genotyping to investigate patterns of TCR occurrence. The study combined high-throughput TCR immunosequencing, statistical association of individual TCRs with disease status, and machine learning to predict cytomegalovirus infection status. Every repertoire in the discovery cohort had been generated on one and the same sequencing platform. A separate validation cohort of 90 to 150 different subjects was used in addition to the roughly 700-subject first cohort. Several DR-DQ haplotypes were handled as single units for association and clustering, since linkage in the cohort was strong. In a later genetic analysis, genome-wide SNP genotypes for 398 of the 666 donors were used, and that subset was treated as a discovery cohort. Among a few hundred genotyped donors of the cohort, an average of approximately 240,000 unique TCR beta nucleotide sequences were sequenced per donor, roughly 20% of them non-productive. In the later analysis, no new phenotypic data were used to find candidate immune exposures; instead, reliance was placed on TCR beta sequences and their occurrence across donors. The number of donors typed differed by locus, with roughly 620-640 for A, B, C, DRB1 and DQB1, roughly 520 for DQA1, 606 for DPA1, and roughly 450 for DPB1. The study aimed to test whether signatures of past pathogen exposure could be identified by cataloging public T cell receptors. HLA typing included class I and class II loci at four-digit resolution. Using immunosequencing, the study profiled T cell repertoires from 500 to 800 subjects and related those repertoires to cytomegalovirus serostatus. An earlier analysis of 587 of the donors used high-throughput TCR beta sequencing to judge whether each TCR beta V gene segment behaved as functional or pseudogenic. Alongside the repertoire data, information on donor age, sex, ethnicity and CMV serostatus was compiled.

Overall study results and their limits: Because some donors lacked HLA typing at each locus, the association tests relied only on the typed subset. A further reported finding was that TCR beta sequences accurately predicted the HLA-A and HLA-B alleles for most subjects in the first cohort. In both the original and validation cohorts, the classifier was reported to diagnose cytomegalovirus status with high specificity and sensitivity. Because the 87-base-pair reads could not distinguish some IMGT-functional V segments, including TRBV6-2 and TRBV6-3, those segments were excluded. Correlated functional status among segregating V segments might reflect linkage disequilibrium, but an unknown experimental factor could not be ruled out. At a false discovery rate of 0.05, a later analysis linked 15,000 to 20,000 TCR beta sequences to specific HLA alleles. Presence/absence analyses assumed roughly uniform sequencing depth across donors, an assumption that may not hold. While some public TCRs were present in many individuals, most TCR sequences turned up only very rarely across donors. CMV serostatus was the only immune exposure information available for the cohort. A later genetic analysis associated a missense DCLRE1C variant with V-gene and J-gene trimming of TCR beta chains, and an independent cohort replicated the association. In vitro tests confirmed that a few of the cytomegalovirus-associated TCR beta chains recognize cytomegalovirus antigens. Assigning TCR associations to individual alleles was difficult when HLA alleles, especially DR and DQ, strongly co-occurred. Some 15 rarely observed V segments, including chromosome 9 orphons, were excluded from the earlier analysis of some 590 of the donors because counts were too low. In a later analysis, HLA-associated TCR beta chains showed more clonal expansion and lower generation probabilities than non-associated chains that were equally common. In the study, around 150 TCR beta chains were listed as associated with cytomegalovirus. In a later genetic analysis, fewer N-insertions in productive TCRs were reported among donors in an Asian-associated ancestry cluster than the roughly 700-donor mean. According to a later analysis, TCR association rates differed among HLA loci, with DRB1 alleles showing the most associated TCRs and HLA-C alleles showing the fewest. The authors suggested that the approach could potentially be generalized to other disease states and immunological phenotypes. A cluster of highly shared sequence variants was judged likely to represent a technical artifact of the sequencing pipeline. According to a later analysis, parvovirus B19, influenza, CMV and Epstein-Barr virus appeared linked to several top co-occurrence clusters. Only TCR beta chains were sequenced in this cohort, and the absence of alpha or paired-chain data limited detectable features. According to a later analysis, most CMV-associated TCR beta chains appeared to be HLA-restricted, and the HLA associations seemed to be driven largely by CMV exposure. In an earlier analysis of around 600 of the donors, most TCR beta V segments were observed in productive rearrangements about 90% or about 30% of the time, broadly matching IMGT annotations.

The sequence came from a human donor in good health. The sequenced sample was PBMCs. This chain joins TRBV7-2 to TRBJ2-1; the D gene cannot be named for sure. For the CDR3, the sequence is CASSLIPTGEQFF. In nucleotide form, the sequence is TGTGCCAGCAGCCTCATCCCCACCGGGGAGCAGTTCTTC.